This T cell receptor beta chain was profiled in a study of T cells after yellow fever vaccination. This clonotype was picked up many times. Its antigen is currently unknown. V was pared by 7 bases and J by 6 bases, with 12 bases between. CDR3 size: 12 residues. Germline values: CDR1 SGHAT, CDR2 FQNNGV. Whole-study findings and limits: Subsequent to the booster, the majority of primary-vaccination clones reappeared (less than 97% CD4, more than 70% CD8). Peaking faster, on day 5 versus 15, the secondary response was nonetheless weaker. Any FACS-sorted repertoire could hold abundant clonotypes that contaminate it from the bulk population.

Making TCR cDNA involved 5'RACE template switching, which added UMIs and a universal primer site. TCRdb reprocessed the 5' RACE reads with MiXCR, giving one entry per CDR3 protein. The profile shows 110,000 or so distinct CDR3 sequences, 7.2% of them singletons. The chain is built from TRBV11-2 and TRBJ1-1; maybe TRBD1 (5 bases). The TCR was taken from a man aged 18 to 30 who received the YFV17D yellow fever vaccine. The source was CD4+ T cells sorted from PBMCs, collected more than 35 days after the first yellow fever vaccination. The CDR3 DNA follows: TGTGCCAGCACCATCCGACAGTCTGAAGCTTTCTTT. Its protein is CASTIRQSEAFF.